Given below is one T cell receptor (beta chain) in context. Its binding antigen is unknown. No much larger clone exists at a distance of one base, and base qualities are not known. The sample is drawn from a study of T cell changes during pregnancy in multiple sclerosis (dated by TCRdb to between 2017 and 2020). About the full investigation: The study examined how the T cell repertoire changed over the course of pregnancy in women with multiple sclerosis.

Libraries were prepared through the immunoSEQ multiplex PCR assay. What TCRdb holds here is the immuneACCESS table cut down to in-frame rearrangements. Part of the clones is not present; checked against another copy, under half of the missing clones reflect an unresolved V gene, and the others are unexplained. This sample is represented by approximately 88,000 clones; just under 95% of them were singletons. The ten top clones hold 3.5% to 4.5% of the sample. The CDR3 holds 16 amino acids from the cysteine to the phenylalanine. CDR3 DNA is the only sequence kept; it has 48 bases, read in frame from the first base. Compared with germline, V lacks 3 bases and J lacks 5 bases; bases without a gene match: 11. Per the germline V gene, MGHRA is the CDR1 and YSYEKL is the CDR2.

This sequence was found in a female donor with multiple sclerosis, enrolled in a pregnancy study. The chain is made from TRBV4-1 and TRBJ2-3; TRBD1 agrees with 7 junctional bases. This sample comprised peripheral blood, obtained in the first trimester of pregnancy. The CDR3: CASSHLKTGDGDTQYF. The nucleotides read TGCGCCAGCAGCCATCTCAAAACAGGGGATGGAGATACGCAGTATTTT.